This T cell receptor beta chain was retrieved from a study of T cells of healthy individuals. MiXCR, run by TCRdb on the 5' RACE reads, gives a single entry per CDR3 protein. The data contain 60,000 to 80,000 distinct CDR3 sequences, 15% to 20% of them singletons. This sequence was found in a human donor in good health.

CDR3 bases: TGTGCCAGCACTATCGGTATGAACACTGAAGCTTTCTTT. It yields the protein CASTIGMNTEAFF. The V call is TRBV6-6, the J call TRBJ1-1, with D unclear. CDR3 length: 13 residues. Deletions cut 7 bases from V and 0 bases from J, with 9 bases between. From germline, CDR1 is MNHNY and CDR2 SVGAGI (reference sequence).